The 4 T cell receptor beta chains given below trace back to one sample, sequenced in a study of T cell responses to AZD1222 COVID-19 vaccine. Some clones are missing from TCRdb's copy, which holds only in-frame ones; the method was immunoSEQ multiplex PCR. The data show approximately 80,000 clones, with approximately 86% seen just once and roughly 5.1% held by the top ten. The starting material was peripheral blood, obtained on day 0 of MenACWY control vaccination. These receptors were obtained from an adult in good health.

The chain combines TRBV9 with TRBJ1-3; no reliable D call. The CDR3 sequence is 13 residues long. Trimming pared 0 bases from V and 4 bases from J, leaving 5 bases between. Germline V CDR1 and CDR2: SGDLS, YYNGEE. Here the CDR3 reads CASSVGIGNTIYF. CDR3 coding DNA: TGTGCCAGCAGCGTAGGGATAGGAAACACCATATATTTT. Full variable domain (missing parts from reference TRBV9 and TRBJ1-3): DSGVTQTPKHLITATGQRVTLRCSPRSGDLSVYWYQQSLDQGLQFLIQYYNGEERAKGNILERFSAQQFPDLHSELNLSSLELGDSALYFCASSVGIGNTIYFGEGSWLTVV.

The V call is TRBV29-1, the J call TRBJ2-7; tentatively, D is TRBD1 (6 bases). Germline assignment: CDR1 SQVTM and CDR2 ANQGSEA. V gave up 4 bases and J gave up 6 bases, with 13 bases separating them. The CDR3 is 12 amino acids. CDR3 residues: CSVGQGGVEQYF. CDR3 DNA sequence: TGCAGCGTTGGACAAGGGGGAGTCGAGCAGTACTTC.

This clone was observed a handful of times. The V call is TRBV5-6, the J call TRBJ1-1; D is possibly TRBD1 (5 bases). This CDR3 spans 13 amino acids. V lost 3 bases to trimming and J lost 0 bases, with 6 bases between them. Germline CDR1 is SGHDT and CDR2 is YYEEEE. The CDR3 reads CASSWGVNTEAFF. For the CDR3, the DNA is TGTGCCAGCAGCTGGGGGGTGAACACTGAAGCTTTCTTT.

The rearrangement links TRBV5-4 to TRBJ2-3, with D tentatively TRBD2 (5 bases). CDR1 is SGHNT, CDR2 YYREEE, per germline (reference sequence). V lost 4 bases and J lost 8, with 11 bases in between. This CDR3 has 12 residues. CDR3 coding DNA: TGTGCCAGCAGCCCCCCGGCGGGTACGCAGTATTTT. Its protein is CASSPPAGTQYF. Complete variable domain (other parts from reference TRBV5-4 and TRBJ2-3): ETGVTQSPTHLIKTRGQQVTLRCSSQSGHNTVSWYQQALGQGPQFIFQYYREEENGRGNFPPRFSGLQFPNYSSELNVNALELDDSALYLCASSPPAGTQYFGPGTRLTVL.